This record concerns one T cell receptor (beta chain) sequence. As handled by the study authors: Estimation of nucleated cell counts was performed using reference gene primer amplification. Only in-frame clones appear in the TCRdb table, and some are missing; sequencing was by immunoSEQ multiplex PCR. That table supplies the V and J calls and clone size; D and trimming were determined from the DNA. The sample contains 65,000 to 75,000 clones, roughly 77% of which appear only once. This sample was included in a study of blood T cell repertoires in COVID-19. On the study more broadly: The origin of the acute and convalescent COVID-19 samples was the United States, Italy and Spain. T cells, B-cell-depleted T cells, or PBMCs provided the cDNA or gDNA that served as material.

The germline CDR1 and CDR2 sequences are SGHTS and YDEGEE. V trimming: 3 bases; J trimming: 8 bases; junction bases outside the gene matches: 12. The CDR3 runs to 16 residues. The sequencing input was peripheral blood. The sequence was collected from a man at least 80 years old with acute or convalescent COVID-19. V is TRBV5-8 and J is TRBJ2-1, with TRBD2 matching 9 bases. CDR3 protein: CASSYRGGVASYEQFF. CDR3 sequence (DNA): TGTGCCAGCAGCTATCGCGGGGGGGTGGCCTCCTATGAGCAGTTCTTC. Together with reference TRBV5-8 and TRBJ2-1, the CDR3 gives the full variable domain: EAGVTQSPTHLIKTRGQQATLRCSPISGHTSVYWYQQALGLGLQFLLWYDEGEERNRGNFPPRFSGRQFPNYSSELNVNALELEDSALYLCASSYRGGVASYEQFFGPGTRLTVL.